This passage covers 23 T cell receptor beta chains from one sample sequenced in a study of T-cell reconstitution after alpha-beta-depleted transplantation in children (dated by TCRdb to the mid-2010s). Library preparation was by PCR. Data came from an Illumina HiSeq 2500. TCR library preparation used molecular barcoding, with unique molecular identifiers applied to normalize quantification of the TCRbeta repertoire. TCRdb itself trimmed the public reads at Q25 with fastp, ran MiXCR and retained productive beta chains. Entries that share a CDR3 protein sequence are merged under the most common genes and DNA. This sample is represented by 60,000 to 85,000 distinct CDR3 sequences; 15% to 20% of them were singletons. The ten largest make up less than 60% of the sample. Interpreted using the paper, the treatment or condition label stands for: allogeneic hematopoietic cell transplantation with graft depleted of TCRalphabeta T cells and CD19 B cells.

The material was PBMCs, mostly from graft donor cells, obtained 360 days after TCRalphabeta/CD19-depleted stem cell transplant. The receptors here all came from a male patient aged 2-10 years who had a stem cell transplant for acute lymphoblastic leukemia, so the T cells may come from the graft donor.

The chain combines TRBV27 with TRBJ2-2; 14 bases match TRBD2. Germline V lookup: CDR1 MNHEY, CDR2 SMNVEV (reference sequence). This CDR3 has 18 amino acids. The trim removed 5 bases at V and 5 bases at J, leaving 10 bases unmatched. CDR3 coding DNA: TGTGCCAGCAGTCCCTATGGACTAGCGGGAGGTCGGACCGGGGAGCTGTTTTTT. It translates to CASSPYGLAGGRTGELFF.

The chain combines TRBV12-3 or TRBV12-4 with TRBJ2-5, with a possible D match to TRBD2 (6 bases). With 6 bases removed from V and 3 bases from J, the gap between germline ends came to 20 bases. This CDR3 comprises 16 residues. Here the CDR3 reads CASSKPMWRAKETQYF. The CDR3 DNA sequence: TGTGCCAGCAGCAAGCCGATGTGGAGGGCAAAAGAGACCCAGTACTTC.

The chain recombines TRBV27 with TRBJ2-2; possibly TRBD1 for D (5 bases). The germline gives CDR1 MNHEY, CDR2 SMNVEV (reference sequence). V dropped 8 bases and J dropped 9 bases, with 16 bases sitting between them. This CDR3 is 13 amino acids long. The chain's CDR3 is CASAEVRGRELFF. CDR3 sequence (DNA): TGTGCCAGCGCCGAAGTTAGGGGCAGGGAGCTGTTTTTT.

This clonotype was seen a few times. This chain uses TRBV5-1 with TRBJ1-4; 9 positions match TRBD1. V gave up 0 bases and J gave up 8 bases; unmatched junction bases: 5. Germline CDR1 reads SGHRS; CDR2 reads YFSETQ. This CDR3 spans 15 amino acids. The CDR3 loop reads CASSLGGQGTEKLFF. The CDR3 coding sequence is TGCGCCAGCAGCTTGGGGGGACAGGGAACCGAAAAACTGTTTTTT. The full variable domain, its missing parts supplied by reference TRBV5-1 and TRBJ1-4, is KAGVTQTPRYLIKTRGQQVTLSCSPISGHRSVSWYQQTPGQGLQFLFEYFSETQRNKGNFPGRFSGRQFSNSRSEMNVSTLELGDSALYLCASSLGGQGTEKLFFGSGTQLSVL.

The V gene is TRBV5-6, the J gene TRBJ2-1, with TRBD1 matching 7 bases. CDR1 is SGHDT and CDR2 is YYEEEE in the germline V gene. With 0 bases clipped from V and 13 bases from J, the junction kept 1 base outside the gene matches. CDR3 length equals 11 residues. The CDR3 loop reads CASSLGQGQFF. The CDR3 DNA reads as TGTGCCAGCAGCTTGGGACAGGGACAGTTCTTC.

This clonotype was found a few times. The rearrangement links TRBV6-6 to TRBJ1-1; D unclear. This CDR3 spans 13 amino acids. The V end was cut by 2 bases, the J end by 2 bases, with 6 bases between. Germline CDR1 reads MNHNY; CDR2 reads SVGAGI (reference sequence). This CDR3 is CASSYQVNTEAFF. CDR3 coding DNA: TGTGCCAGCAGTTACCAGGTCAACACTGAAGCTTTCTTT.

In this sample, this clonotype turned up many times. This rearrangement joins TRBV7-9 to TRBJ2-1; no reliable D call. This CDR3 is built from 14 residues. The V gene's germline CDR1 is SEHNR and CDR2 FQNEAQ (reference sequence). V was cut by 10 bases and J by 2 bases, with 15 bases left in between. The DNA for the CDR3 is TGTGCCATCGCGTTGACCCGTCCCTACAATGAGCAGTTCTTC. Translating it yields CAIALTRPYNEQFF. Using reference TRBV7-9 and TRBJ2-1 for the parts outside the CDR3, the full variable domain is DTGVSQNPRHKITKRGQNVTFRCDPISEHNRLYWYRQTLGQGPEFLTYFQNEAQLEKSRLLSDRFSAERPKGSFSTLEIQRTEQGDSAMYLCAIALTRPYNEQFFGPGTRLTVL.

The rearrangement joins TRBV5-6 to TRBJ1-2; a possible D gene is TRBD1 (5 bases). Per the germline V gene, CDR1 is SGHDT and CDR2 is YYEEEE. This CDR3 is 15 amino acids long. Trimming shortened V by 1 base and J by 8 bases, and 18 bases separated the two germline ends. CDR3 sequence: CASSLRGASLTGYTF. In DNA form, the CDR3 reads TGTGCCAGCAGCTTGAGAGGGGCGTCTTTAACGGGCTACACCTTC.

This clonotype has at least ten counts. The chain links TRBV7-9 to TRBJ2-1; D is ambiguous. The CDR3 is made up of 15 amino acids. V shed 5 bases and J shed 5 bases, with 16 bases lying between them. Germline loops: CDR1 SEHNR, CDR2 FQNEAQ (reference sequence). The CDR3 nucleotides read TGTGCCAGCAGCGGCAAGTCCGGGCTCCACAATGAGCAGTTCTTC. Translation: CASSGKSGLHNEQFF.

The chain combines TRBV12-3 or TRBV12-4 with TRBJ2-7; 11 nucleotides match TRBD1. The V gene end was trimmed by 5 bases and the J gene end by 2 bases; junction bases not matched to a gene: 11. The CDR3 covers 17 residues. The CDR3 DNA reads TGTGCCAGCAGTGCGGGACAGGGGGGACTGGCAGCCTACGAGCAGTACTTC. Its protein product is CASSAGQGGLAAYEQYF.

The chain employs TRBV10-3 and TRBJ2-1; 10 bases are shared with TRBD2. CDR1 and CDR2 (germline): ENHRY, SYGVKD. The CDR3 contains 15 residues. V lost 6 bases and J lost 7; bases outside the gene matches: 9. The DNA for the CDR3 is TGTGCCATCAGGCGAGCGGGAGGGCTTGGGAATGAGCAGTTCTTC. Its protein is CAIRRAGGLGNEQFF.

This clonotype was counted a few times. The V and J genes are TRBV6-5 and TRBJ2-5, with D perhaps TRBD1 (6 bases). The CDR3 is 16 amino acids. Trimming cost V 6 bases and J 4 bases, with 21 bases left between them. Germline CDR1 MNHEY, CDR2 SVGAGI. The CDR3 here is CASRFREGVIAETQYF. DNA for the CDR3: TGTGCCAGCAGGTTCCGCGAGGGGGTAATCGCAGAGACCCAGTACTTC.

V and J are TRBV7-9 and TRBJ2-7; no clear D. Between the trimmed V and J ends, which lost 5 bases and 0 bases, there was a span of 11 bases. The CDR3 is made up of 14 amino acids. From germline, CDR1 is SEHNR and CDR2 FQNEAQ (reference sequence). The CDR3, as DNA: TGTGCCAGCAGCGATACAGTAAGCTCCTACGAGCAGTACTTC. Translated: CASSDTVSSYEQYF. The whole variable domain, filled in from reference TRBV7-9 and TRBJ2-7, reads DTGVSQNPRHKITKRGQNVTFRCDPISEHNRLYWYRQTLGQGPEFLTYFQNEAQLEKSRLLSDRFSAERPKGSFSTLEIQRTEQGDSAMYLCASSDTVSSYEQYFGPGTRLTVT.

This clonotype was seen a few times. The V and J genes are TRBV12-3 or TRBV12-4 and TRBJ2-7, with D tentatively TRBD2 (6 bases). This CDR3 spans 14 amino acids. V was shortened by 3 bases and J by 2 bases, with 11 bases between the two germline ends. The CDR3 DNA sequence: TGTGCCAGCAGTTTCCGGGAGACCCCCTACGAGCAGTACTTC. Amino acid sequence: CASSFRETPYEQYF.

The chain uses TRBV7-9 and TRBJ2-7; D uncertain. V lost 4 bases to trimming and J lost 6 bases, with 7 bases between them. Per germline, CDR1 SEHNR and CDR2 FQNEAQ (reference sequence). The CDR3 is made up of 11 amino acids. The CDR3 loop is CASSSGFEQYF. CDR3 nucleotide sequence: TGTGCCAGCAGCTCCGGGTTCGAGCAGTACTTC.

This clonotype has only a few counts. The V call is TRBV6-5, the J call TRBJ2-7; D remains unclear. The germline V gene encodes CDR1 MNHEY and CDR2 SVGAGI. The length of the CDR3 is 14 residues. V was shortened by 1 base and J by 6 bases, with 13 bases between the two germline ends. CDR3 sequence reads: CASSYFFPGSEQYF. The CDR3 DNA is TGTGCCAGCAGTTACTTTTTTCCCGGATCCGAGCAGTACTTC.

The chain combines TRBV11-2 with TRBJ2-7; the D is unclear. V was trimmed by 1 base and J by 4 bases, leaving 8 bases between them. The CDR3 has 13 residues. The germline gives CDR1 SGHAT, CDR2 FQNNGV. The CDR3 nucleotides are TGTGCCAGCAGCTTAGGGCAGAGTTACGAGCAGTACTTC. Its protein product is CASSLGQSYEQYF.

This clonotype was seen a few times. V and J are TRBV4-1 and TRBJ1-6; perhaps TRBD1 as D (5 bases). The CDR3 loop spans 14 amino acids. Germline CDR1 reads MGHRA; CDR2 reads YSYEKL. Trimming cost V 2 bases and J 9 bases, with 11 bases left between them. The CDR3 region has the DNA TGCGCCAGCAGCCAACCGGGACCCTCTTCACCCCTCCACTTT. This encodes CASSQPGPSSPLHF.

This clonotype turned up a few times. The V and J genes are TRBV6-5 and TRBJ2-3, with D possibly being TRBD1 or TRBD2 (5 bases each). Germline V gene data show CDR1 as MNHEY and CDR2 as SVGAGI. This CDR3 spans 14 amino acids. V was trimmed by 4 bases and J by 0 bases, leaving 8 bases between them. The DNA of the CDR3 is TGTGCCAGCAGTTTTGGGACCAGCACAGATACGCAGTATTTT. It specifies CASSFGTSTDTQYF.

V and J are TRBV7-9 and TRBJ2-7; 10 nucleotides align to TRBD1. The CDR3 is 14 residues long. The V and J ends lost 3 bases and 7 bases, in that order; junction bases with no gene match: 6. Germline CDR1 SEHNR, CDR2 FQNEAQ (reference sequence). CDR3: CASSFPGQGYEQYF. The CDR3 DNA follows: TGTGCCAGCAGCTTTCCGGGACAGGGGTATGAGCAGTACTTC.

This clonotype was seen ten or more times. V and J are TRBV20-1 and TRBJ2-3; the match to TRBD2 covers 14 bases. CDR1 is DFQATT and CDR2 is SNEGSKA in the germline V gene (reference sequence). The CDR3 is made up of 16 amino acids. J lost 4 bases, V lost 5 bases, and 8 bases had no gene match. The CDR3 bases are TGCAGTGCTCATACCGGGACTAGCGGGAGTGCAGATACGCAGTATTTT. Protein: CSAHTGTSGSADTQYF.

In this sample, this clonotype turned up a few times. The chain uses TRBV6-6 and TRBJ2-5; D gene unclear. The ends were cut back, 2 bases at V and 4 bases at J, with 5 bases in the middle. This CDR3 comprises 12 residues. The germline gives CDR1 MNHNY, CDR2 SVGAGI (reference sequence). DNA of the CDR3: TGTGCCAGCAGTTACAGTCGAGAGACCCAGTACTTC. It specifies CASSYSRETQYF.

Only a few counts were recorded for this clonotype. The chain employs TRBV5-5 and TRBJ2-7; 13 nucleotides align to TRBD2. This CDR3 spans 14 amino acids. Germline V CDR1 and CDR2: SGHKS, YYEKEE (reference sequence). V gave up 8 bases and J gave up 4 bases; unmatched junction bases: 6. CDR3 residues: CASRLLAGGYEQYF. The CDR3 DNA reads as TGTGCCAGTCGATTACTAGCGGGAGGGTACGAGCAGTACTTC.